This T cell receptor beta chain was found in a study of blood T cell repertoires in COVID-19 (dated by TCRdb to 2018 to 2020). Notes on the research overall: Samples covering the acute and convalescent phases of COVID-19 were provided by collaborators in the United States, Italy and Spain. The material from the prospective study consisted of cDNA or gDNA derived from T cells, B-cell-depleted T cells, or PBMCs. Subjects who had been exposed to COVID-19, were actively infected with it, or had recovered from it provided the deeply sampled blood TCRbeta repertoires that made up the dataset. A freely available public database, intended as a resource for researchers studying the immune response to SARS-CoV-2, is where the repertoires were released. Samples came from the ongoing ImmuneRACE study (first 160 participants) plus 1,254 subjects from 6 global collaborators. Nearly every sample came with metadata listing a de-identified subject ID, COVID-19 status, age in years and sex. Where available, HLA class I and class II types were taken from metadata supplied by the sample provider and were not determined by assay-based typing.

Each collaborating institution followed its own protocols to collect whole blood in K2EDTA tubes. For TCRbeta analysis, collaborators shipped samples as frozen whole blood, isolated PBMCs, or DNA extracted from either of those sample types. TCRbeta CDR3 regions were amplified from genomic DNA using the immunoSEQ Assay, a bias-controlled multiplex PCR. In the paper's pipeline: The number of nucleated cells in each sample was estimated from the amplification of reference gene primers within the assay. Sequence reads were collapsed and filtered to measure the absolute abundance of every unique TCRbeta CDR3 rearrangement. Productive Simpson clonality was computed per sample as the square root of Simpson's diversity index over productive rearrangements. The clones in this table, taken by TCRdb from immuneACCESS, are in-frame only. Not every clone is retained; where verified, under half of the shortfall comes from an unresolved V gene, and the cause of the rest is unknown. V, J and clone size are taken as reported in that table, and D and trimming were inferred from the DNA itself. This sample has some 66,000 clones in its table, and about 91% of those were observed once. The ten largest clones capture less than 9.5% of the sample.

This clone was observed once. There is no known antigen for this receptor. Base qualities were left out, and no much larger clone turns up one base away. Including cysteine and phenylalanine, the CDR3 has 13 amino acids. The entry retains the CDR3 DNA only, 39 bases that are in frame from base 1. V and J are trimmed by 6 bases and 8 bases, and the gene matches miss 5 bases of the junction. Per the germline V gene, KGHDR is the CDR1 and SFDVKD is the CDR2. The paper as a whole reports these results and caveats: Clinical and demographic metadata were provided uncurated, with the amount varying by source and participant.

The sequence derives from a human donor in a cohort sampled during active COVID-19. The sample comprised peripheral blood. The rearrangement joined TRBV24-1 to TRBJ1-2, and 10 junction bases match TRBD1. The CDR3 reads as follows: CATSPGQGGGYTF. The nucleotide sequence is TGTGCCACCAGTCCCGGACAGGGGGGCGGCTACACCTTC.